This T cell receptor beta chain was retrieved from a study of long-term antiretroviral therapy in people with HIV. Study-wide findings and caveats: Patients on ART gained diversity, which nonetheless stayed below transplant donor controls.

The assay, immunoSEQ v3.0, was run at survey level. The method was immunoSEQ multiplex PCR; TCRdb's version includes in-frame clones alone and lacks a portion of them. The sample contains about 32,000 clones, 65% to 90% of which appear only once. Trimming took off 5 bases at V and 7 bases at J, with 17 bases between the two ends. Germline CDR1 reads SGHVS; CDR2 reads FQNEAQ. The CDR3 loop spans 14 amino acids. On this clone: Its antigen is unidentified.

The sample was unsorted PBMCs, taken 3.3 years after starting antiretroviral therapy. The clonotype was recovered from a man aged 18 to 29 with HIV. This chain uses TRBV7-8 with TRBJ1-1; tentatively, D is TRBD1 (6 bases). CDR3 in DNA: TGTGCCAGCAGCCCAGGCGTCGGGGGCGTTGAAGCTTTCTTT. As protein: CASSPGVGGVEAFF.